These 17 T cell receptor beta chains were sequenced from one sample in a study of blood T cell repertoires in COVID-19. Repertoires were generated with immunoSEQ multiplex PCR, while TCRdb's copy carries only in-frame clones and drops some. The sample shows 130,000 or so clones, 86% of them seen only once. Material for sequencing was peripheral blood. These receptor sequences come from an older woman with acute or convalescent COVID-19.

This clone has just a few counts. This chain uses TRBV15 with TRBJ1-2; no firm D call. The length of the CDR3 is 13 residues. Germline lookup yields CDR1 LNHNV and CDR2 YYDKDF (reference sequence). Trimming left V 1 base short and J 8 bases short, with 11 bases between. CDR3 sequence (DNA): TGTGCCACCAGCAGAGTTAATGGAGCCGGCTACACCTTC. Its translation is CATSRVNGAGYTF.

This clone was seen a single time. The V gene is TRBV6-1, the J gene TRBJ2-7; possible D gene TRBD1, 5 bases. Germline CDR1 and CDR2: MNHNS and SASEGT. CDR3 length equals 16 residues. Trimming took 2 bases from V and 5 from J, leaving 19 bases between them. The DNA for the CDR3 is TGTGCCAGCAGTGAAAGCTGGGGCAGGCTTCACAACGAGCAGTACTTC. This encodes CASSESWGRLHNEQYF.

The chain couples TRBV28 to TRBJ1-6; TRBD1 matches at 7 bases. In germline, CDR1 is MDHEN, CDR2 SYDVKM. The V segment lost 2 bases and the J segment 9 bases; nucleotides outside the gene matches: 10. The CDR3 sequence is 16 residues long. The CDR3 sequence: CASSLPRQGRGSPLHF. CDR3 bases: TGTGCCAGCAGTTTACCCCGACAGGGTAGAGGTTCACCCCTCCACTTT. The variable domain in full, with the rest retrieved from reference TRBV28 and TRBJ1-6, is DVKVTQSSRYLVKRTGEKVFLECVQDMDHENMFWYRQDPGLGLRLIYFSYDVKMKEKGDIPEGYSVSREKKERFSLILESASTNQTSMYLCASSLPRQGRGSPLHFGNGTRLTVT.

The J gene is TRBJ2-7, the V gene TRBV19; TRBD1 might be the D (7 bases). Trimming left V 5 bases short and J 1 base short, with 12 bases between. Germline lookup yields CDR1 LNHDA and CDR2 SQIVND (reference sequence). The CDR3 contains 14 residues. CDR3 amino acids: CASSRAGGSYEQYF. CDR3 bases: TGTGCCAGTAGTCGGGCAGGGGGGTCCTACGAGCAGTACTTC.

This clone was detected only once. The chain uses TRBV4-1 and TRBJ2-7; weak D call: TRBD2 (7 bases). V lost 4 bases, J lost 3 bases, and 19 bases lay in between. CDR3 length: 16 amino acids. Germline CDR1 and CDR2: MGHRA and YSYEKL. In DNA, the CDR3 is TGCGCCAGCAGCCCACGGGGCGGGGGCCTCGTCTACGAGCAGTACTTC. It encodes CASSPRGGGLVYEQYF.

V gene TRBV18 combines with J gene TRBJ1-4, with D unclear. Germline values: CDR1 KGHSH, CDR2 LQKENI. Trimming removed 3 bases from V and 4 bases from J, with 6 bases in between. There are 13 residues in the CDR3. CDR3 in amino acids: CASSPSYNEKLFF. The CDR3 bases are TGTGCCAGCTCACCCAGTTATAATGAAAAACTGTTTTTT.

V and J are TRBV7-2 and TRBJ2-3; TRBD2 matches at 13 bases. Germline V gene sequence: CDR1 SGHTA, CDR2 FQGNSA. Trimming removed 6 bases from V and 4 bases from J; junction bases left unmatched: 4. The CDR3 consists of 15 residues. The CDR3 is CASSLTSGGADTQYF. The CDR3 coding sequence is TGTGCCAGCAGTTTAACTAGCGGGGGGGCAGATACGCAGTATTTT.

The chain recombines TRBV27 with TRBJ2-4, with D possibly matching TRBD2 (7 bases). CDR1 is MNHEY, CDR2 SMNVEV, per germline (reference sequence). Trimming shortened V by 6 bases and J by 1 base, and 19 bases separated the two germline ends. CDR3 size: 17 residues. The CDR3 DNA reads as TGTGCCAGCAGCCCCGGGGGGACAAAATGGGCCAAAAACATTCAGTACTTC. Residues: CASSPGGTKWAKNIQYF.

CDR3 in amino acids: CASSSRGGRRMDTQYF. The CDR3 DNA is TGTGCCAGCAGCTCTCGGGGGGGCCGCCGGATGGATACGCAGTATTTT. The chain is built from TRBV28 and TRBJ2-3, with 8 bases matching TRBD2. Germline V gene lookup returns CDR1 MDHEN and CDR2 SYDVKM. The junction had 14 bases not matched to a gene; V was cut back by 6 bases and J by 6 bases. The CDR3 loop spans 16 amino acids.

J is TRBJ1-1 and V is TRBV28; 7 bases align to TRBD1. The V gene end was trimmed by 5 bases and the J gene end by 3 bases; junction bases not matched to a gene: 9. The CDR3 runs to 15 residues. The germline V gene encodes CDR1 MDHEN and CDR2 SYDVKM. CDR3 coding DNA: TGTGCCAGCAGTAAAGACAGGGAATTGGACACTGAAGCTTTCTTT. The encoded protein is CASSKDRELDTEAFF.

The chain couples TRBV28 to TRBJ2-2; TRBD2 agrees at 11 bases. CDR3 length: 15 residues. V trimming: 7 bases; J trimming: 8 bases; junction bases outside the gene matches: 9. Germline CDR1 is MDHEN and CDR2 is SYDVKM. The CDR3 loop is CASIQLAGARGELFF. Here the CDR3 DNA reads TGTGCCAGCATCCAACTAGCGGGGGCTAGGGGGGAGCTGTTTTTT.

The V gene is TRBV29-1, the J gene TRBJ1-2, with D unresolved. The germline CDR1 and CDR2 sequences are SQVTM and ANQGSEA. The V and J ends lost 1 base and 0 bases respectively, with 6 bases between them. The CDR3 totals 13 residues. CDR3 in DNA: TGCAGCGTTGAAGGAGAGTCTAACTATGGCTACACCTTC. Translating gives CSVEGESNYGYTF.

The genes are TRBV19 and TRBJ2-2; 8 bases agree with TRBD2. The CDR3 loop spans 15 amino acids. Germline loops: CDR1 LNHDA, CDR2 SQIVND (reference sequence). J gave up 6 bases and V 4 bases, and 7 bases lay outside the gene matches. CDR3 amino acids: CASSTGTRGAGELFF. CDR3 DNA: TGTGCCAGTAGTACTGGGACTAGGGGGGCCGGGGAGCTGTTTTTT.

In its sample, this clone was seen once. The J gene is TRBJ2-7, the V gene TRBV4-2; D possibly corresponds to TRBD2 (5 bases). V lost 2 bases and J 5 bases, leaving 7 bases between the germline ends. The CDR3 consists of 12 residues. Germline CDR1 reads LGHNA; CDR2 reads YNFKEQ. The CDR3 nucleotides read TGTGCCAGCAGCCAAAGGGAGCACGAGCAGTACTTC. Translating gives CASSQREHEQYF.

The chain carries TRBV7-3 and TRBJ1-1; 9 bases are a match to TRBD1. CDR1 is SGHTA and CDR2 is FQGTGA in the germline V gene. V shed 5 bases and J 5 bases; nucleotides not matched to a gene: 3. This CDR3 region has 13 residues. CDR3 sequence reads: CASSGDRETEAFF. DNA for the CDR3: TGTGCCAGCAGCGGGGACAGGGAAACTGAAGCTTTCTTT.

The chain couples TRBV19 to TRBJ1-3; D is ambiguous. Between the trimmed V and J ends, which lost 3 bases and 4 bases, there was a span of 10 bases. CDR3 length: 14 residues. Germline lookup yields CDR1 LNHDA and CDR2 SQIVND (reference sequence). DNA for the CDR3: TGTGCCAGTAGTATGGGCTCCTTGGGAAACACCATATATTTT. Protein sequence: CASSMGSLGNTIYF. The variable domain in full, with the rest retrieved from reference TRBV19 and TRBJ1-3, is DGGITQSPKYLFRKEGQNVTLSCEQNLNHDAMYWYRQDPGQGLRLIYYSQIVNDFQKGDIAEGYSVSREKKESFPLTVTSAQKNPTAFYLCASSMGSLGNTIYFGEGSWLTVV.

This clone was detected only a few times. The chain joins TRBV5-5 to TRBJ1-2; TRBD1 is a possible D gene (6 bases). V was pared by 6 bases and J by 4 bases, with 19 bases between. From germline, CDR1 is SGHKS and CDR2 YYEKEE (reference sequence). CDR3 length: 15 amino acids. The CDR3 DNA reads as TGTGCCAGCAAGACCACCCCGACAGGCTCCTATGGCTACACCTTC. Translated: CASKTTPTGSYGYTF. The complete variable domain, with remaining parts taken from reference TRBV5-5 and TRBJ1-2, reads DAGVTQSPTHLIKTRGQQVTLRCSPISGHKSVSWYQQVLGQGPQFIFQYYEKEERGRGNFPDRFSARQFPNYSSELNVNALLLGDSALYLCASKTTPTGSYGYTFGSGTRLTVV.